The 22 T cell receptor beta chains below were found in one sample sequenced in a study of T cell repertoires in cytomegalovirus infection. TCRdb reprocessed the reads with MiXCR, giving one entry per CDR3 protein. In the table there are approximately 240,000 distinct CDR3 sequences, roughly an eighth of which are singletons. Sequenced sample: PBMCs. These receptors all stem from a human donor in good health (CMV status not recorded). Some clones in this sample may be carry-over from other donors' samples.

This clonotype turned up a few times. The V and J genes are TRBV12-3 or TRBV12-4 and TRBJ1-5; D unclear. The germline V and J ends were trimmed by 3 bases and 4 bases, with 10 bases remaining between them. The CDR3 covers 14 residues. The CDR3 sequence is CASSFRGGNQPQHF. CDR3 nucleotides: TGTGCCAGCAGTTTCCGTGGCGGGAATCAGCCCCAGCATTTT.

This clonotype was detected ten times or more. V and J are TRBV28 and TRBJ1-6, with 8 nucleotides matching TRBD1. V shed 4 bases, J shed 8 bases, and the junction held 4 bases outside the gene matches. The CDR3 totals 14 residues. The germline V gene encodes CDR1 MDHEN and CDR2 SYDVKM. Written as DNA, the CDR3 is TGTGCCAGCAGTTCCACAGGGGGTCATTCACCCCTCCACTTT. It encodes CASSSTGGHSPLHF.

There are many counts of this clonotype. The J gene is TRBJ2-6, the V gene TRBV7-3, with a weak D call TRBD2 (5 bases). CDR3 length: 16 residues. V shed 5 bases and J shed 0 bases, with 11 bases lying between them. Germline CDR1 SGHTA, CDR2 FQGTGA. The CDR3 region has the DNA TGTGCCAGCAGCACAGTCCGGGGCTCTGGGGCCAACGTCCTGACTTTC. Translating it yields CASSTVRGSGANVLTF.

This clonotype came up many times. This chain joins TRBV10-3 and TRBJ1-1; the D is unclear. Trimming removed 0 bases at V and 1 base at J, with 9 bases between. Germline loops: CDR1 ENHRY, CDR2 SYGVKD. There are 15 residues in the CDR3. This CDR3 reads CAISESPDPNTEAFF. DNA for the CDR3: TGTGCCATCAGTGAGTCGCCAGACCCGAACACTGAAGCTTTCTTT.

This clonotype was observed many times. The rearrangement uses TRBV9 and TRBJ2-6; no reliable D call. CDR1 is SGDLS, CDR2 YYNGEE, per germline. Trimming left V 0 bases short and J 1 base short, with 14 bases between. This CDR3 spans 18 amino acids. The CDR3 sequence: CASSVDPRPGSGANVLTF. The CDR3 bases are TGTGCCAGCAGCGTAGACCCGAGGCCCGGGTCTGGGGCCAACGTCCTGACTTTC. Supplemented by reference TRBV9 and TRBJ2-6, the full variable domain reads DSGVTQTPKHLITATGQRVTLRCSPRSGDLSVYWYQQSLDQGLQFLIQYYNGEERAKGNILERFSAQQFPDLHSELNLSSLELGDSALYFCASSVDPRPGSGANVLTFGAGSRLTVL.

This chain links TRBV28 with TRBJ2-7; 9 bases are a match to TRBD2. Germline V lookup: CDR1 MDHEN, CDR2 SYDVKM. V trimming: 7 bases; J trimming: 4 bases; junction bases outside the gene matches: 11. The length of the CDR3 is 15 residues. The CDR3 bases are TGTGCCAGCACCCCCCCGGCTAGCGGGATTTACGAGCAGTACTTC. Amino acid sequence: CASTPPASGIYEQYF.

In its sample, this clonotype was seen many times. The chain has TRBV11-3 and TRBJ2-7; 7 bases align to TRBD2. The CDR3 contains 14 residues. Germline trimming cut 7 bases from V and 1 base from J; bases unmatched to any gene: 7. Germline-derived CDR1 and CDR2 are SGHNT and YENEEA. CDR3 loop: CASTQRDRSYEQYF. The CDR3 coding sequence is TGTGCCAGCACACAGCGGGACCGGTCCTACGAGCAGTACTTC.

The chain couples TRBV6-2 or TRBV6-3 to TRBJ2-5, with 11 bases matching TRBD2. There are 16 residues in the CDR3. V lost 6 bases and J lost 2; bases outside the gene matches: 8. The germline CDR1 and CDR2 sequences are MNHEY and SVGEGT. As DNA, the CDR3 is TGTGCCAGCAGATCTTCGGGACTAGCGGTTCAAGAGACCCAGTACTTC. It encodes CASRSSGLAVQETQYF.

This clonotype was detected many times. The chain carries TRBV2 and TRBJ2-3; TRBD2 might be the D (6 bases). There are 16 residues in the CDR3. From germline, CDR1 is SNHLY and CDR2 FYNNEI. The V gene lost 4 bases and the J gene lost 1 base, with 15 bases spanning the gap. The CDR3 here is CASSGPREAGTDTQYF. The CDR3 coding sequence is TGTGCCAGCAGTGGACCCAGGGAGGCCGGCACAGATACGCAGTATTTT.

There are many counts of this clonotype. The V gene is TRBV3-1, the J gene TRBJ2-7, with TRBD1 matching over 7 bases. Germline CDR1 and CDR2: LGHDT and YNNKEL (reference sequence). V gave up 0 bases and J gave up 2 bases; unmatched junction bases: 4. The CDR3 contains 15 residues. Here the CDR3 reads CASSQEGDRAYEQYF. DNA of the CDR3: TGTGCCAGCAGCCAAGAAGGGGACAGAGCCTACGAGCAGTACTTC.

In this sample, this clonotype turned up many times. The rearrangement uses TRBV27 and TRBJ2-1; D tentatively fits TRBD1 or TRBD2 (5 bases each). Trimming left V 6 bases short and J 8 bases short, with 20 bases between. This CDR3 region has 15 residues. Germline V gene lookup returns CDR1 MNHEY and CDR2 SMNVEV (reference sequence). The CDR3 here is CASRGVETSYHEQFF. DNA of the CDR3: TGTGCCAGCAGGGGGGTTGAAACGTCGTACCATGAGCAGTTCTTC.

This clonotype was counted many times. This rearrangement joins TRBV7-2 to TRBJ2-1; D gene unclear. Germline V gives CDR1 SGHTA, CDR2 FQGNSA. Trimming removed 3 bases at V and 3 bases at J, with 0 bases between. The CDR3 length is 11 residues. The CDR3 DNA follows: TGTGCCAGCAGCTTCTACAATGAGCAGTTCTTC. It yields the protein CASSFYNEQFF.

The sample holds a few counts of this clonotype. The gene calls are TRBV6-2 or TRBV6-3 and TRBJ2-7; the D gene is possibly TRBD2 (5 bases). Trimming took off 2 bases at V and 2 bases at J, with 13 bases between the two ends. Germline CDR1 MNHEY, CDR2 SVGEGT. The CDR3 is made up of 15 amino acids. CDR3 region: CASSYPPRAPYEQYF. Here the CDR3 DNA reads TGTGCCAGCAGTTACCCCCCGAGGGCCCCCTACGAGCAGTACTTC.

This clonotype was seen more than once but under ten times. The chain combines TRBV7-3 with TRBJ2-6; D not resolved. The ends were cut back, 0 bases at V and 8 bases at J, with 11 bases in the middle. Germline CDR1 is SGHTA and CDR2 is FQGTGA. The CDR3 is 15 amino acids. In DNA form, the CDR3 reads TGTGCCAGCAGCTTAACGGTGGGGTCAACCAACGTCCTGACTTTC. Protein sequence: CASSLTVGSTNVLTF.

This clonotype has a count of ten or more. The CDR3 spells CASSYTGVNSPLHF. The CDR3 bases are TGTGCCAGCAGCTACACAGGGGTTAATTCACCCCTCCACTTT. The V gene is TRBV7-2, the J gene TRBJ1-6; TRBD1 matches at 7 bases. The V gene end was trimmed by 4 bases and the J gene end by 6 bases; junction bases not matched to a gene: 3. Germline CDR1 and CDR2: SGHTA and FQGNSA. The CDR3 is made up of 14 amino acids.

CDR3 amino acids: CASSPLNDRANEQYF. As DNA, the CDR3 is TGTGCCAGTAGTCCTCTAAACGACAGGGCAAACGAGCAGTACTTC. The chain recombines TRBV19 with TRBJ2-7, with 7 bases lining up with TRBD1. V was pared by 5 bases and J by 5 bases, with 12 bases of the junction left unmatched. The CDR3 is made up of 15 amino acids. Germline CDR1 and CDR2: LNHDA and SQIVND (reference sequence). The full variable domain, completed using reference TRBV19 and TRBJ2-7, is DGGITQSPKYLFRKEGQNVTLSCEQNLNHDAMYWYRQDPGQGLRLIYYSQIVNDFQKGDIAEGYSVSREKKESFPLTVTSAQKNPTAFYLCASSPLNDRANEQYFGPGTRLTVT.

The table lists this clonotype with many counts. This chain links TRBV28 with TRBJ2-5; tentative D call: TRBD2 (8 bases). V dropped 2 bases and J dropped 0 bases, with 19 bases sitting between them. The CDR3 totals 18 residues. Germline lookup yields CDR1 MDHEN and CDR2 SYDVKM. CDR3: CASSLEGASGPHQETQYF. The CDR3 bases are TGTGCCAGCAGTTTAGAGGGGGCTAGCGGGCCCCACCAAGAGACCCAGTACTTC.

In its sample, this clonotype was seen many times. The chain joins TRBV19 to TRBJ2-5, with unresolved D. CDR3 length equals 13 residues. Germline-derived CDR1 and CDR2 are LNHDA and SQIVND (reference sequence). Trimming pared 1 base from V and 2 bases from J, leaving 5 bases between. For the CDR3, the DNA is TGTGCCAGTAGTATAGGCATACAAGAGACCCAGTACTTC. It is translated as CASSIGIQETQYF.

This clonotype was found many times. The chain employs TRBV7-7 and TRBJ2-1; TRBD1 agrees at 9 bases. This CDR3 is 14 amino acids long. The junction had 6 bases not matched to a gene; V was cut back by 5 bases and J by 7 bases. Germline V gene sequence: CDR1 SSHAT, CDR2 FNYEAQ (reference sequence). The chain's CDR3 is CASSPDRGVNEQFF. In DNA form, the CDR3 reads TGTGCCAGCAGCCCGGACAGGGGAGTTAATGAGCAGTTCTTC.

This chain joins TRBV29-1 and TRBJ1-1, with D perhaps matching TRBD1 (6 bases). This CDR3 has 13 residues. Trimming left V 3 bases short and J 1 base short, with 9 bases between. Germline loops: CDR1 SQVTM, CDR2 ANQGSEA. Here the CDR3 DNA reads TGCAGCGTTGAGTCGGGACAGAACACTGAAGCTTTCTTT. Its translation is CSVESGQNTEAFF.

This clonotype was picked up a small number of times. The V gene is TRBV5-6, the J gene TRBJ1-1; no definite D call. The CDR3 covers 13 residues. Germline V gives CDR1 SGHDT, CDR2 YYEEEE. V was trimmed by 3 bases and J by 4 bases, leaving 10 bases between them. In DNA, the CDR3 is TGTGCCAGCAGCTCTGCCGGGGTCACTGAAGCTTTCTTT. Residues: CASSSAGVTEAFF.

This clonotype was counted at least ten times. This chain links TRBV7-2 with TRBJ2-7; a weak D match, TRBD2 (5 bases). V lost 5 bases and J 6 bases, leaving 14 bases between the germline ends. This CDR3 contains 13 residues. Germline CDR1 and CDR2: SGHTA and FQGNSA. The CDR3 DNA reads TGTGCCAGCAGCCCCAGAGCGGCAGTCGAGCAGTACTTC. Translating it yields CASSPRAAVEQYF.